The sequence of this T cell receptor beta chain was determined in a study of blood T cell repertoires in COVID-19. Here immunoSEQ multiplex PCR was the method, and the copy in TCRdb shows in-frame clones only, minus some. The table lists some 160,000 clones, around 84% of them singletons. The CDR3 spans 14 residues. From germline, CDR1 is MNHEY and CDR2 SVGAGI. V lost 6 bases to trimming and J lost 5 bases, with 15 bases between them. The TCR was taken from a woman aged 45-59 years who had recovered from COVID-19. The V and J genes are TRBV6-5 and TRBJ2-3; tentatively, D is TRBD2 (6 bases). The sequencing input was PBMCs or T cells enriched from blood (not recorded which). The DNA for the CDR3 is TGTGCCAGCAGCTCTGACCCCGGGGGAGATACGCAGTATTTT. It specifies CASSSDPGGDTQYF.